The T cell receptor beta chain described here comes from a study of blood T cell repertoires in COVID-19. The study drew participants aged about 18 to 95 years from 20 to 30 US areas. This CDR3 has 14 residues. In germline, CDR1 is SGDLS, CDR2 YYNGEE. The germline V and J ends were trimmed by 7 bases and 0 bases, with 13 bases remaining between them. This clone was detected once. As handled by the study authors: Reference gene primer amplification gave estimated nucleated cell counts. Here immunoSEQ multiplex PCR was the method, and the copy in TCRdb shows in-frame clones only, minus some. V and J calls plus clone size are reproduced from that table; the DNA served to infer D and trimming. The sample carries more than 200,000 clones, roughly 80% recorded once.

This rearrangement joins TRBV9 to TRBJ1-1; no reliable D call. Sequenced input: PBMCs or T cells enriched from blood (not recorded which). This sequence originates from a man in his 60s who had recovered from COVID-19. The DNA for the CDR3 is TGTGCCAGCCGACCCGGAACTATGAACACTGAAGCTTTCTTT. This encodes CASRPGTMNTEAFF.